A selection of T cell receptor beta chains follows, all from one sample in a study of control samples from healthy donors and cancer patients. Method: immunoSEQ multiplex PCR; TCRdb's copy keeps in-frame clones and lacks some. The table lists some 120,000 clones, 80% to 90% of them singletons. The sequenced sample was PBMCs. The receptors come from a woman aged 45-65 years with colorectal cancer. Each CDR3 is given without its conserved first and last residue. Fields, in order: V gene, CDR3 protein.

>TRBV3-1/TRBV3-2
ASSLQTSGDNEQF
>TRBV10-3
AQRGDGSEGNTIY
>TRBV2
ASGKRQGEQF
>TRBV7-8
ASSLAGQGRDNEQF
>TRBV20-1
SAEGFSGRP
>TRBV6-1
ASSGDRGGSSYNSPLH
>TRBV12-3/TRBV12-4
ASIYAENTEAF
>TRBV5-4
ASSSSTSGGDTQY
>TRBV10-3
AISESSAGTGAGKAF
>TRBV7-9
ASRAGTPNNEQF
>TRBV7-3
ASSPHSDPMGQETQY
>TRBV2
ASSGGLAGAGEQY
>TRBV5-1
ASSLGSAYEQY
>TRBV12-3/TRBV12-4
ASSFQLDTQY
>TRBV10-3
AISEATDQPQH
>TRBV7-9
ASSLLGTQY
>TRBV18
ASSPPLGGSYGYT
>TRBV29-1
SVGNQQGVTYNEQF
>TRBV7-2
ASSSPGKADSYEQY
>TRBV7-9
ASTDTKVGRSPLH
>TRBV6-5
ASSGTGGPTGELF